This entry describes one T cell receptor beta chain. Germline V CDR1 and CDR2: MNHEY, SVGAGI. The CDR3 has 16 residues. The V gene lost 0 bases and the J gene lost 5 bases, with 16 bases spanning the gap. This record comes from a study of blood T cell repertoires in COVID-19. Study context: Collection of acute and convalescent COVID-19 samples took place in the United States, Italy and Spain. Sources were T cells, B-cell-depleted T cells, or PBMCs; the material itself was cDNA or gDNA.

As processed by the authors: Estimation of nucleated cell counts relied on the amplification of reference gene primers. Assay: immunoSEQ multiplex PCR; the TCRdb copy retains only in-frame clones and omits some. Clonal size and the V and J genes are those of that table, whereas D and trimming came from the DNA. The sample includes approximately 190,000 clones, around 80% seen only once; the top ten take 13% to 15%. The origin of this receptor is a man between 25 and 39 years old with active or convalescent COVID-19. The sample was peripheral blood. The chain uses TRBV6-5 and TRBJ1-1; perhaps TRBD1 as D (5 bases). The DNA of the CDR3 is TGTGCCAGCAGTTACTCCAACGGGGCCGGGGGAACTGAAGCTTTCTTT. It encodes CASSYSNGAGGTEAFF.